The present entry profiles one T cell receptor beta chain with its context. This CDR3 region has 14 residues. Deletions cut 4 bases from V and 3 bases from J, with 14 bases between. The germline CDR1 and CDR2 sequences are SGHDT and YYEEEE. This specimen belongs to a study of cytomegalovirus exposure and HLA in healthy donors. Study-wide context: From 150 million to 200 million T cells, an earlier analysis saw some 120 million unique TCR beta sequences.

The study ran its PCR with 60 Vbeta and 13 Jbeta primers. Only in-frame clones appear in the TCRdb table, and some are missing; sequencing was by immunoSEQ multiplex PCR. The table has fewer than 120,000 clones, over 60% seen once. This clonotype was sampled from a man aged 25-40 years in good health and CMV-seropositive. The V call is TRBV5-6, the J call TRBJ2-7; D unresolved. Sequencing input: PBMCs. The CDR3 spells CASSPRPGSYEQYF. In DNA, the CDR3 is TGTGCCAGCAGCCCTCGACCGGGTAGCTACGAGCAGTACTTC.